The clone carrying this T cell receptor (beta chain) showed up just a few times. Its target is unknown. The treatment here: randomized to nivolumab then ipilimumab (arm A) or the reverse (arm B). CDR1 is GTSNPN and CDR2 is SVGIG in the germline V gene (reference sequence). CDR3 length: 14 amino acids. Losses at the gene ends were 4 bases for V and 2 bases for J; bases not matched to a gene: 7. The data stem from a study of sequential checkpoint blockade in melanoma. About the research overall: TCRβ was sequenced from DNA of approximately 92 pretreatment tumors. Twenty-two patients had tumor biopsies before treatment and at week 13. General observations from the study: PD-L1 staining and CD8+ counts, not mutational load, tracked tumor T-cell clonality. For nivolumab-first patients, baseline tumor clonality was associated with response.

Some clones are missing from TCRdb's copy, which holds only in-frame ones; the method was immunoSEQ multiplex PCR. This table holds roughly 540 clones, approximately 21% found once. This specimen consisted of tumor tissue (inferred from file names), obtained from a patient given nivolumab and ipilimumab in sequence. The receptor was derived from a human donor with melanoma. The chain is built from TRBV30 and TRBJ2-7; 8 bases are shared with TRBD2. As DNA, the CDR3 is TGTGCCTGGAATCCGGGACTAGGAGCCTACGAGCAGTACTTC. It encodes CAWNPGLGAYEQYF.